Below are 22 T cell receptor beta chains sequenced from a single sample in a study of cytomegalovirus exposure and HLA in healthy donors. The PCR employed 60 Vbeta primers together with 13 Jbeta primers. The protocol was immunoSEQ multiplex PCR, while the TCRdb copy is restricted to in-frame clones and leaves out a portion. The specimen's table records more than 100,000 clones. Input material: PBMCs. These TCRs come from a man between 18 and 35 years old in good health and CMV-seronegative.

The chain uses TRBV4-1 and TRBJ1-2, with D hard to call. This CDR3 spans 13 amino acids. The germline CDR1 and CDR2 sequences are MGHRA and YSYEKL. V gave up 0 bases and J gave up 2 bases, with 4 bases separating them. CDR3 protein: CASSQERNYGYTF. CDR3 nucleotide sequence: TGCGCCAGCAGCCAAGAACGGAACTATGGCTACACCTTC.

The chain joins TRBV28 to TRBJ1-2, with D unclear. The germline CDR1 and CDR2 sequences are MDHEN and SYDVKM. The CDR3 runs to 12 residues. The V gene lost 7 bases and the J gene lost 2 bases, with 8 bases spanning the gap. DNA of the CDR3: TGTGCCAGCACTACTTTGAACTATGGCTACACCTTC. It encodes CASTTLNYGYTF.

This chain uses TRBV2 with TRBJ2-1; TRBD2 aligns across 9 bases. After removal of 1 base from V and 1 base from J, the junction contained 11 bases not matched to a gene. The CDR3 is 19 amino acids. Germline CDR1 reads SNHLY; CDR2 reads FYNNEI. The CDR3 DNA follows: TGTGCCAGCAGTGAAGAAGGGCGCGGGAGGGCCAGGTCCTACAATGAGCAGTTCTTC. Its translation: CASSEEGRGRARSYNEQFF.

V is TRBV9 and J is TRBJ1-1; D may be TRBD1 (5 bases). This CDR3 spans 15 amino acids. Deletions cut 0 bases from V and 4 bases from J, with 13 bases between. The V gene's germline CDR1 is SGDLS and CDR2 YYNGEE. In DNA form, the CDR3 reads TGTGCCAGCAGCGTAGCTCAGGGAGGGACCACTGAAGCTTTCTTT. Amino acid sequence: CASSVAQGGTTEAFF.

This sequence joins TRBV4-1 and TRBJ2-5; D may be TRBD1 (6 bases). Germline values: CDR1 MGHRA, CDR2 YSYEKL. CDR3 size: 13 residues. Trimming removed 5 bases from V and 2 bases from J, with 9 bases in between. DNA of the CDR3: TGCGCCAGCAGCGGGACACTTCAAGAGACCCAGTACTTC. It specifies CASSGTLQETQYF.

CDR3 residues: CASSEGGYYNSPLHF. In nucleotides, the CDR3 is TGTGCCAGCAGTGAAGGGGGCTACTATAATTCACCCCTCCACTTT. The V call is TRBV6-1, the J call TRBJ1-6; D may be TRBD1 (5 bases). V lost 1 base, J lost 3 bases, and 7 bases lay in between. This CDR3 has 15 residues. Germline-derived CDR1 and CDR2 are MNHNS and SASEGT.

The chain uses TRBV28 and TRBJ1-6; D might be TRBD1 (5 bases). The germline gives CDR1 MDHEN, CDR2 SYDVKM. V was trimmed by 2 bases and J by 8 bases, leaving 7 bases between them. CDR3 size: 13 residues. In DNA form, the CDR3 reads TGTGCCAGCAGTTTACAGGGTGATTCACCCCTCCACTTT. It encodes CASSLQGDSPLHF.

The genes are TRBV6-1 and TRBJ1-6; TRBD1 aligns across 8 bases. The V gene's germline CDR1 is MNHNS and CDR2 SASEGT. Germline trimming cut 1 base from V and 7 bases from J; bases unmatched to any gene: 6. The CDR3 extends over 16 amino acids. CDR3 DNA: TGTGCCAGCAGTGAAGGACGACAGGGGATGAATTCACCCCTCCACTTT. Translating it yields CASSEGRQGMNSPLHF.

This rearrangement joins TRBV11-2 to TRBJ1-1; 8 positions match TRBD1. Losses at the gene ends were 10 bases for V and 10 bases for J; bases not matched to a gene: 8. The germline gives CDR1 SGHAT, CDR2 FQNNGV. The CDR3 is made up of 11 amino acids. CDR3 nucleotides: TGTGCCACCGGAGGACAGGGTAGAGCTTTCTTT. It translates to CATGGQGRAFF.

The V and J genes are TRBV6-1 and TRBJ1-2; 7 bases fit TRBD1. This CDR3 is built from 13 residues. Germline-derived CDR1 and CDR2 are MNHNS and SASEGT. V gave up 8 bases and J gave up 3 bases; unmatched junction bases: 6. The CDR3 nucleotides read TGTGCCAGCGACCAGACAGGGTACTATGGCTACACCTTC. It translates to CASDQTGYYGYTF.

The chain links TRBV7-3 to TRBJ2-5; 9 bases match TRBD2. Germline CDR1 and CDR2: SGHTA and FQGTGA. The CDR3 totals 15 residues. V dropped 5 bases and J dropped 1; count of bases not matched to a gene: 5. CDR3 bases: TGTGCCAGCAGCCCCGGGACTAGCCTCCAAGAGACCCAGTACTTC. It specifies CASSPGTSLQETQYF.

The chain employs TRBV6-1 and TRBJ1-2; 7 bases fit TRBD1. The V segment lost 10 bases and the J segment 3 bases; nucleotides outside the gene matches: 11. The CDR3 is 14 residues long. Germline V gives CDR1 MNHNS, CDR2 SASEGT. Here the CDR3 reads CAIRDPRGYYGYTF. CDR3 sequence (DNA): TGTGCCATCCGCGACCCCAGGGGGTACTATGGCTACACCTTC.

This rearrangement joins TRBV7-8 to TRBJ1-2; TRBD1 is a possible D gene (6 bases). Per the germline V gene, CDR1 is SGHVS and CDR2 is FQNEAQ. V lost 2 bases and J 0 bases, leaving 10 bases between the germline ends. This CDR3 contains 15 residues. The CDR3: CASSLLDRPNYGYTF. CDR3 nucleotides: TGTGCCAGCAGCTTACTGGACAGACCTAACTATGGCTACACCTTC.

J is TRBJ2-5 and V is TRBV4-1; TRBD2 aligns across 11 bases. After removal of 1 base from V and 11 bases from J, the junction contained 6 bases not matched to a gene. The CDR3 spans 14 residues. Germline V lookup: CDR1 MGHRA, CDR2 YSYEKL. CDR3 loop: CASSQALAGVEQYF. The CDR3 DNA reads as TGCGCCAGCAGCCAAGCACTAGCGGGAGTTGAGCAGTACTTC.

The CDR3 sequence: CASSYELGLAGEQFF. CDR3 coding DNA: TGTGCCAGCAGCTATGAACTCGGACTAGCAGGTGAGCAGTTCTTC. The V gene is TRBV5-6, the J gene TRBJ2-1; 8 bases map to TRBD2. The germline V gene encodes CDR1 SGHDT and CDR2 YYEEEE. V gave up 3 bases and J gave up 9 bases; unmatched junction bases: 11. There are 15 residues in the CDR3.

The rearrangement uses TRBV11-2 and TRBJ2-1; a possible D gene is TRBD1 (6 bases). The CDR3 is made up of 15 amino acids. Germline-derived CDR1 and CDR2 are SGHAT and FQNNGV. V lost 3 bases, J lost 5 bases, and 14 bases lay in between. The CDR3 is CASSFLGHPNNEQFF. The CDR3 nucleotides are TGTGCCAGCAGCTTCCTGGGACACCCGAACAATGAGCAGTTCTTC.

The gene calls are TRBV4-1 and TRBJ2-1; 10 bases agree with TRBD2. V shed 3 bases, J shed 7 bases, and the junction held 9 bases outside the gene matches. Germline V gene data show CDR1 as MGHRA and CDR2 as YSYEKL. The CDR3 is made up of 16 amino acids. CDR3 sequence: CASSHSLAGFSNEQFF. The CDR3, as DNA: TGCGCCAGCAGCCATTCACTAGCGGGGTTTTCTAATGAGCAGTTCTTC.

This rearrangement joins TRBV6-5 to TRBJ2-4; TRBD2 is a possible D gene (6 bases). The CDR3 totals 16 residues. Between the trimmed V and J ends, which lost 0 bases and 2 bases, there was a span of 11 bases. Germline V gene sequence: CDR1 MNHEY, CDR2 SVGAGI. The CDR3 reads CASSYSRRGTKNIQYF. CDR3 sequence (DNA): TGTGCCAGCAGTTACTCGAGGAGGGGAACCAAAAACATTCAGTACTTC.

V gene TRBV5-4 combines with J gene TRBJ2-5; unclear D gene. Germline lookup yields CDR1 SGHNT and CDR2 YYREEE (reference sequence). V shed 3 bases and J shed 1 base, with 10 bases lying between them. The CDR3 extends over 14 amino acids. DNA of the CDR3: TGTGCCAGCAGCTGGTCCAGTTCCCAAGAGACCCAGTACTTC. Residues: CASSWSSSQETQYF.

The J gene is TRBJ2-2, the V gene TRBV27; TRBD2 agrees at 10 bases. The CDR3 contains 13 residues. V was pared by 10 bases and J by 4 bases, with 3 bases of the junction left unmatched. Germline lookup yields CDR1 MNHEY and CDR2 SMNVEV (reference sequence). CDR3 sequence: CATGLAVTGELFF. Here the CDR3 DNA reads TGTGCCACCGGACTAGCGGTCACCGGGGAGCTGTTTTTT.

The chain combines TRBV29-1 with TRBJ1-2; 8 nucleotides agree with TRBD1. The CDR3 contains 13 residues. V dropped 1 base and J dropped 7; count of bases not matched to a gene: 5. Germline V gene lookup returns CDR1 SQVTM and CDR2 ANQGSEA. DNA of the CDR3: TGCAGCGTTGAAGGGCAGGGGGCGTTTGGCTACACCTTC. Its translation is CSVEGQGAFGYTF.

As for this clone: This sample includes further DNA sequences coding for the same CDR3. The chain combines TRBV5-1 with TRBJ1-2, with 10 bases fitting TRBD1. The V segment lost 4 bases and the J segment 2 bases; nucleotides outside the gene matches: 2. This CDR3 is 14 amino acids long. Per the germline V gene, CDR1 is SGHRS and CDR2 is YFSETQ. CDR3 sequence (DNA): TGCGCCAGCAGCCCGGGACAGGGGAACTATGGCTACACCTTC. It specifies CASSPGQGNYGYTF.